The sequence of this T cell receptor beta chain was determined in a study of identical twins. One entry per CDR3 protein, called by TCRdb with MiXCR from the 5' RACE reads. Of approximately 410,000 distinct CDR3 sequences listed, 15% to 20% are singletons. The CDR3 extends over 12 amino acids. Material: naive T cells sorted from blood. The TCR was taken from a man in his fifties in good health. This chain connects TRBV21-1 to TRBJ1-5. TRBV21-1 is labeled a pseudogene. This CDR3 is CASSKCPQPQHF. DNA for the CDR3: TGTGCCAGCAGCAAATGCCCTCAGCCCCAGCATTTT.